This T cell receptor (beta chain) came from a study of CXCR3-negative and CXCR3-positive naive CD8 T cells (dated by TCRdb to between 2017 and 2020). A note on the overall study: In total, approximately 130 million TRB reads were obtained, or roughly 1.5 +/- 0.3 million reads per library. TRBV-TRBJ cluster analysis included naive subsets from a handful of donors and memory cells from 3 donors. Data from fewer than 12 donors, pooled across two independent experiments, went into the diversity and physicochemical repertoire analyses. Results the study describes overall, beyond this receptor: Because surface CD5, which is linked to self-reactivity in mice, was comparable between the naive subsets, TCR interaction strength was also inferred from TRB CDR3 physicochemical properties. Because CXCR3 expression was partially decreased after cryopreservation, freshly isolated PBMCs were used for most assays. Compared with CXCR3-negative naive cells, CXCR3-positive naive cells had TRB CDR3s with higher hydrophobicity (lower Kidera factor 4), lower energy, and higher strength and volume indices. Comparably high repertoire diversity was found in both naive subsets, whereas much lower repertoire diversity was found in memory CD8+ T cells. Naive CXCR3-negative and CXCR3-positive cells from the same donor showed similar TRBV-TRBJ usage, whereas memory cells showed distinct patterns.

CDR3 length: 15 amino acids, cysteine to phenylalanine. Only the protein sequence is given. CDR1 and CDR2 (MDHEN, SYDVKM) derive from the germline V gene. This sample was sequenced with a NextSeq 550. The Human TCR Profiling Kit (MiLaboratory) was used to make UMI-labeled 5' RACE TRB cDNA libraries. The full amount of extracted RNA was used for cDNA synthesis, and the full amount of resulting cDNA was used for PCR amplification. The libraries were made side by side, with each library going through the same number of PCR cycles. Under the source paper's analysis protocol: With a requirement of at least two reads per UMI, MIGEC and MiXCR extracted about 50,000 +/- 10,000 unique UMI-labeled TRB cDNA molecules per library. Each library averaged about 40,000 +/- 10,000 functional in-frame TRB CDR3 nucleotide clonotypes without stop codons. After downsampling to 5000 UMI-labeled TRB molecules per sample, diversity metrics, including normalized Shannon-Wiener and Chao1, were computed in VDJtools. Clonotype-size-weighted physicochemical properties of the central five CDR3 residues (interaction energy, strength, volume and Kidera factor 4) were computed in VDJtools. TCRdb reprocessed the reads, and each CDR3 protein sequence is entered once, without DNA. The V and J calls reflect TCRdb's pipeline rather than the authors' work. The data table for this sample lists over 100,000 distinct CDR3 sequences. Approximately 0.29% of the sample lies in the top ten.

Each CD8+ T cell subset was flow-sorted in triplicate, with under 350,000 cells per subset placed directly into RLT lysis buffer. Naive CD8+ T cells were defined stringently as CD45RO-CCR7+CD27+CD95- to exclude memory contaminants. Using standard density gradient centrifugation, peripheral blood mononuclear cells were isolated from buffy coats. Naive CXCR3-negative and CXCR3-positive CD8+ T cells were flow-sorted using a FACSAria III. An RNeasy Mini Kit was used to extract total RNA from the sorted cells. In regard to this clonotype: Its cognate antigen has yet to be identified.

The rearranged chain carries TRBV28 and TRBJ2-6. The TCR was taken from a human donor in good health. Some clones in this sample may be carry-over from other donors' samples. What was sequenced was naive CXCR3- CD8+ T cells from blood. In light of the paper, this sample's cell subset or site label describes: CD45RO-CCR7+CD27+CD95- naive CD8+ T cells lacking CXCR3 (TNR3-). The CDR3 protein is CASNPTGPGANVLTF.